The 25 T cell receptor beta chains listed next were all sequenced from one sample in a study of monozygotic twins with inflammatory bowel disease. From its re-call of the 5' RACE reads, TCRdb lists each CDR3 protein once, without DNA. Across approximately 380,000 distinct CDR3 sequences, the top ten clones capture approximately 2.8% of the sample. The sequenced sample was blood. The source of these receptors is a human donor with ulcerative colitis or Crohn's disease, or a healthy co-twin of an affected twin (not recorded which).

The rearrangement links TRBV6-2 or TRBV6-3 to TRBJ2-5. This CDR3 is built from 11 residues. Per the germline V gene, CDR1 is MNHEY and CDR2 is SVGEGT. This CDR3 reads CASRRQETQYF.

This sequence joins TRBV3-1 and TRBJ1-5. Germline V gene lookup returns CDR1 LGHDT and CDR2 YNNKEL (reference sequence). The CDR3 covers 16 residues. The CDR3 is CASSQDGRGYNQPQHF. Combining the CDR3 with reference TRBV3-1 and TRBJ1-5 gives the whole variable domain DTAVSQTPKYLVTQMGNDKSIKCEQNLGHDTMYWYKQDSKKFLKIMFSYNNKELIINETVPNRFSPKSPDKAHLNLHINSLELGDSAVYFCASSQDGRGYNQPQHFGDGTRLSIL.

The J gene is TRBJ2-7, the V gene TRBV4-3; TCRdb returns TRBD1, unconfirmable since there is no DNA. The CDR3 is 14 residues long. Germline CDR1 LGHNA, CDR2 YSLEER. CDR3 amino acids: CASSQGAGDGEQYF.

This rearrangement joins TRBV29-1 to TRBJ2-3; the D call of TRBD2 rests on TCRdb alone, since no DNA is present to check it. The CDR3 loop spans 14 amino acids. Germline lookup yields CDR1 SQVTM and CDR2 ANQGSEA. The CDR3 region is CSGGLAGFTDTQYF.

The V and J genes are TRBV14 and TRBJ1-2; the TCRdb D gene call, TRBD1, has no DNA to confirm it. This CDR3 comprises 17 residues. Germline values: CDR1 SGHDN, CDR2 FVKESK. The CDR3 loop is CASSLRPGQGTNYGYTF.

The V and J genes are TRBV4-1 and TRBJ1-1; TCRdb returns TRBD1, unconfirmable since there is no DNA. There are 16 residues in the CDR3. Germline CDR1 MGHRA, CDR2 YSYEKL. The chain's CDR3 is CASSRGQGARYTEAFF.

The CDR3 loop is CASSYGTSGPYEQYF. The chain combines TRBV6-5 with TRBJ2-7; no DNA is available, so the TRBD2 call from TCRdb remains unchecked. This CDR3 spans 15 amino acids. Per germline, CDR1 MNHEY and CDR2 SVGAGI.

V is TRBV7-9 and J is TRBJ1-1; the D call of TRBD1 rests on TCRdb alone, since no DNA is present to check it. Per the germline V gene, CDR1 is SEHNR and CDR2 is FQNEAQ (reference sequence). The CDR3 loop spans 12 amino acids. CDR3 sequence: CASSLGAGGAFF.

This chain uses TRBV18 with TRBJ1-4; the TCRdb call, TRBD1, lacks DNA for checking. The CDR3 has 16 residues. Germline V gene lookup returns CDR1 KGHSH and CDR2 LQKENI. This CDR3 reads CASSQNHGTTNEKLFF.

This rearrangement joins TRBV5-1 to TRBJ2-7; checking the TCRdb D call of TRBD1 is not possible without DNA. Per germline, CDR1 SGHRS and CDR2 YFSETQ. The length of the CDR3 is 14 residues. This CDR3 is CASSLQGTSYEQYF. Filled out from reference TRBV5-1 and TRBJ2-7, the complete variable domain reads KAGVTQTPRYLIKTRGQQVTLSCSPISGHRSVSWYQQTPGQGLQFLFEYFSETQRNKGNFPGRFSGRQFSNSRSEMNVSTLELGDSALYLCASSLQGTSYEQYFGPGTRLTVT.

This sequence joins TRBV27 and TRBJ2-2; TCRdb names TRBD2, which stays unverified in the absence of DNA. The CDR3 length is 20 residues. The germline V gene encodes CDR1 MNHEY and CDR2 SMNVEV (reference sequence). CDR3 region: CASSTPSGGRFPVETGELFF.

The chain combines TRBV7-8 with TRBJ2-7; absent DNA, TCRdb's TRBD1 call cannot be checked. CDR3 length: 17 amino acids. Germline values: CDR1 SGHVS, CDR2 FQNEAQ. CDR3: CASSLVGSGGVSYEQYF.

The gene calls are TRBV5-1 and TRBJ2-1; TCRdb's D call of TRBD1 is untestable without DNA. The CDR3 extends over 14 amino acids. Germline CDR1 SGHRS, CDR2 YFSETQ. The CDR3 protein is CASSPGVRVHEQFF.

The CDR3 reads CASSVGIPGTGFDEQFF. This chain joins TRBV9 and TRBJ2-1; TCRdb gives TRBD1 as the D gene, but with no DNA this cannot be confirmed. This CDR3 has 17 residues. Germline lookup yields CDR1 SGDLS and CDR2 YYNGEE.

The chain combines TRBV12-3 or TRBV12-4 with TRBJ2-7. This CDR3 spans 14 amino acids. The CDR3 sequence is CASSLAHTSYEQYF.

The CDR3 here is CSARNPGTGPYEQYF. The rearrangement uses TRBV20-1 and TRBJ2-7; the TCRdb call, TRBD1, lacks DNA for checking. This CDR3 is built from 15 residues. Germline CDR1 is DFQATT and CDR2 is SNEGSKA (reference sequence).

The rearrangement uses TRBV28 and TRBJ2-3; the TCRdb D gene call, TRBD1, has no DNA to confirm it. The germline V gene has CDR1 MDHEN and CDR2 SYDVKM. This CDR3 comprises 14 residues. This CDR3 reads CASRDRDGTDTQYF.

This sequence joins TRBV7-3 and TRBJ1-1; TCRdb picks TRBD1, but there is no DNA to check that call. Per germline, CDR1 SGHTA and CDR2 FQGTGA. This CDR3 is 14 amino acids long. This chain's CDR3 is CASSNQGLNTEAFF.

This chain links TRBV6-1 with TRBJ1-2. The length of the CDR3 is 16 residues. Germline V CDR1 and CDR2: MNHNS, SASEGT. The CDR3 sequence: CASSPGGQGWDYGYTF.

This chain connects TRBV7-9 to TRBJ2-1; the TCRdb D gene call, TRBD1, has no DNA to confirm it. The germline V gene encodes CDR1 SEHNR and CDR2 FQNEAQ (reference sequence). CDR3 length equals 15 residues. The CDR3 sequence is CASSRGQGSGNEQFF.

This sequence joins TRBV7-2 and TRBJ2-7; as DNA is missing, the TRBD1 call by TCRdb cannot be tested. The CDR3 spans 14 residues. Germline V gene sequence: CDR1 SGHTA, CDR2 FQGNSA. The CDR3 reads CASSLDRFAYEQYF.

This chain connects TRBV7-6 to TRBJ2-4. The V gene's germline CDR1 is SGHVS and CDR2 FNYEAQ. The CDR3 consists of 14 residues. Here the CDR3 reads CASSLSSRQNIQYF.

CDR3 loop: CASSKVRWHRQETQYF. The chain recombines TRBV21-1 with TRBJ2-5. TRBV21-1 is described as a pseudogene. The CDR3 covers 16 residues.

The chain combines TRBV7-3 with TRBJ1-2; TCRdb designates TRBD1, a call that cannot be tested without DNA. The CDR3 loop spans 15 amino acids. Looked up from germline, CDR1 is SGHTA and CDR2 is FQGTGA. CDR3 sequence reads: CASSPIGGEGHGYTF.

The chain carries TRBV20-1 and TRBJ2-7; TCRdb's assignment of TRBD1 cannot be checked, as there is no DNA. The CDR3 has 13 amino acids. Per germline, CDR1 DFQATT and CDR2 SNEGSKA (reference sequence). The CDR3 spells CSARDYPQGKQYF.